Below, 5 T cell receptor beta chains from the same sample are listed, as sequenced in a study of identifying expanded T cells in peripheral blood. Generated by immunoSEQ multiplex PCR, the TCRdb table keeps only in-frame clones and is missing some. This sample yields around 47,000 clones, of which 82% are seen a single time; 14% belongs to the top ten. The sequenced material came from blood. The source is a person aged 18 to 75 in good health.

The J gene is TRBJ2-6, the V gene TRBV5-1, with D perhaps matching TRBD1 (5 bases). Trimming shortened V by 2 bases and J by 0 bases, and 9 bases separated the two germline ends. The CDR3 runs 16 residues. CDR1 is SGHRS and CDR2 is YFSETQ in the germline V gene. The CDR3 protein is CASSFGASSGANVLTF. The CDR3 bases are TGCGCCAGCAGCTTTGGGGCCAGCTCTGGGGCCAACGTCCTGACTTTC.

The V gene is TRBV27, the J gene TRBJ2-7; 8 bases agree with TRBD1. This CDR3 has 18 amino acids. J was trimmed by 4 bases and V by 5 bases; bases with no gene match: 19. CDR1 is MNHEY and CDR2 is SMNVEV in the germline V gene (reference sequence). CDR3 residues: CASSVTGGTAGTLYEQYF. The DNA of the CDR3 is TGTGCCAGCAGTGTTACAGGGGGAACGGCCGGGACTCTTTACGAGCAGTACTTC.

This clone is a singleton in its sample. V is TRBV11-2 and J is TRBJ2-2, with a possible D match to TRBD1 (5 bases). The CDR3 loop spans 15 amino acids. V dropped 5 bases and J dropped 3 bases, with 13 bases sitting between them. The germline gives CDR1 SGHAT, CDR2 FQNNGV. The CDR3 spells CASSVRVSDTGELFF. DNA for the CDR3: TGTGCCAGCAGCGTCAGGGTGAGCGACACCGGGGAGCTGTTTTTT.

The chain carries TRBV5-6 and TRBJ1-1; 7 bases line up with TRBD1. The germline gives CDR1 SGHDT, CDR2 YYEEEE. Germline trimming cut 4 bases from V and 2 bases from J; bases unmatched to any gene: 5. The CDR3 extends over 14 amino acids. CDR3 in DNA: TGTGCCAGCAGCGTGGGACAGTTCAACACTGAAGCTTTCTTT. It codes for CASSVGQFNTEAFF.

The gene calls are TRBV5-6 and TRBJ1-6; a possible D gene is TRBD1 (5 bases). V lost 0 bases, J lost 7 bases, and 11 bases lay in between. Germline V lookup: CDR1 SGHDT, CDR2 YYEEEE. The CDR3 is 15 amino acids. The CDR3 reads CASSLGTNRNSPLHF. In nucleotides, the CDR3 is TGTGCCAGCAGCTTGGGGACAAATCGAAATTCACCCCTCCACTTT.